Below are 5 T cell receptor beta chains sequenced from a single sample in a study of Ad26.COV2.S vaccination and SARS-CoV-2 variants. Measured with immunoSEQ multiplex PCR; TCRdb has only the in-frame clones, and not every one. The sample lists about 350,000 clones; about 92% were seen once. Sequenced here: peripheral blood, sampled after recovery from COVID-19. The receptors shown here come from a human donor who had recovered from COVID-19.

This clone was picked up one time. This sequence joins TRBV11-2 and TRBJ2-7; 8 nucleotides agree with TRBD1. V trimming: 5 bases; J trimming: 7 bases; junction bases outside the gene matches: 7. This CDR3 spans 13 amino acids. Per germline, CDR1 SGHAT and CDR2 FQNNGV. CDR3 sequence reads: CASSRTGLREQYF. The DNA for the CDR3 is TGTGCCAGCAGCCGGACAGGGTTGCGGGAGCAGTACTTC.

This clone showed up just once. The V call is TRBV12-5, the J call TRBJ1-2, with D perhaps matching TRBD1 (5 bases). The germline V gene encodes CDR1 LGHNT and CDR2 FRNRAP. Trimming stripped 1 base from V and 6 bases from J, with 12 bases between. The CDR3 spans 14 residues. CDR3: CASGLGAGLDGYTF. DNA of the CDR3: TGTGCTAGTGGTTTGGGTGCGGGGCTTGATGGCTACACCTTC.

This clone has a single count. This rearrangement joins TRBV7-9 to TRBJ2-1, with D tentatively TRBD1 (6 bases). Trimming shortened V by 5 bases and J by 0 bases, and 14 bases separated the two germline ends. The germline V gene has CDR1 SEHNR and CDR2 FQNEAQ (reference sequence). This CDR3 spans 16 amino acids. CDR3: CASSTTGLPSYNEQFF. As DNA, the CDR3 is TGTGCCAGCAGCACCACAGGGTTACCCTCCTACAATGAGCAGTTCTTC.

The J gene is TRBJ1-5, the V gene TRBV19; D is unclear. The V gene's germline CDR1 is LNHDA and CDR2 SQIVND (reference sequence). Trimming left V 5 bases short and J 5 bases short, with 13 bases between. The CDR3 is 14 residues long. For the CDR3, the DNA is TGTGCCAGTAGTTCAGCCAACGGGGATCAGCCCCAGCATTTT. As protein: CASSSANGDQPQHF. The whole variable domain, filled in from reference TRBV19 and TRBJ1-5, reads DGGITQSPKYLFRKEGQNVTLSCEQNLNHDAMYWYRQDPGQGLRLIYYSQIVNDFQKGDIAEGYSVSREKKESFPLTVTSAQKNPTAFYLCASSSANGDQPQHFGDGTRLSIL.

CDR3 residues: CASSLIRNQPYEQYF. The CDR3 region has the DNA TGTGCCAGCAGCCTCATTCGGAACCAGCCCTACGAGCAGTACTTC. The chain is built from TRBV14 and TRBJ2-7; no clear D gene. The CDR3 extends over 15 amino acids. The germline V gene encodes CDR1 SGHDN and CDR2 FVKESK. Trimming cost V 4 bases and J 2 bases, with 15 bases left between them.